This TCR beta chain was recorded in a study of cytomegalovirus exposure and HLA in healthy donors. About the study: Around 180 million T cells yielded around 120 million unique TCR beta sequences in earlier analysis.

V lost 7 bases, J lost 5 bases, and 14 bases lay in between. CDR1 and CDR2 from the germline V gene are WNHNN and SYGVQD (reference sequence). The length of the CDR3 is 13 residues. 60 Vbeta and 13 Jbeta primers were used in PCR. TCRdb keeps only in-frame clones here, not all; method: immunoSEQ multiplex PCR. The repertoire holds about 140,000 clones, with around 77% as singletons. This clone was seen once. The rearrangement uses TRBV10-1 and TRBJ2-5; the D is unclear. The origin of this receptor is a woman aged 50 to 60 in good health and CMV-seronegative. Sequencing used PBMCs. The CDR3 nucleotides read TGCGCCAGCACCCGCATGGGCCTGGAGACCCAGTACTTC. Translated, it gives CASTRMGLETQYF.